This T cell receptor beta chain originates from a study of vaccination and CD4 T cells after COVID-19 (dated by TCRdb to the early 2020s). Regarding the study in general: Six males and four females were included in the convalescent cohort, with two Hispanic individuals, seven Caucasians, two Asians and one multiracial person represented. As controls, cultures received a CEFX viral epitope pool (the positive control), an HIV-1 Nef peptide pool (the negative control), or no peptide at all. Post-vaccine blood samples were taken a median of around 77 days after the second vaccine dose, with a range of roughly 14 to 250 days. Participants got two doses of the Pfizer-BioNTech BNT162b2 vaccine (n=8) or two doses of the Moderna mRNA-1273 vaccine (n=2). Post-COVID blood samples from convalescent patients were collected a median of around 100 days after diagnosis, with a range of 35 to 161 days. In 10 COVID-19 convalescent patients and a few infection-naive healthy vaccine recipients, researchers compared the spike-specific CD4+ TCR repertoire from before mRNA vaccination with the repertoire from after. An earlier paper using these donors assessed, at the TCR clonotype level, memory CD4+ T cell crossreactivity between SARS-CoV-2 and common cold coronavirus spike proteins. Overlapping spike peptide pools from SARS-CoV-2 and from the common cold coronaviruses HCoV-NL63, HCoV-OC43 and HCoV-229E were used as culture stimuli. Paper-wide results and their limitations: Relatively few convalescent patients were included in the study, and early timepoints after natural infection were not analyzed. Although the median number of SARS-CoV-2-reactive clonotypes went up from approximately 20 after infection to some 37 after vaccination, the increase was not significant. Among the post-vaccine SARS-CoV-2-reactive clones in convalescent patients, a median about 86% showed up only after vaccination, which suggests vaccine-specific priming. Of the vaccine-specific clones found in convalescent patients, nearly all (304 of 307) were mono-reactive for SARS-CoV-2 spike instead of being cross-reactive with common cold coronaviruses.

Libraries were made using PCR. DNA from cultured CD4+ T cells was subjected to TCR sequencing with the Oncomine TCR Beta short-read assay at the Johns Hopkins FTIC core. Genomic DNA was extracted from the cultured CD4+ T cells with the QIAamp micro DNA kit. Oncomine TCR Beta libraries from cultured CD4+ T cells were pooled using unique dual indexes and sequenced on an Illumina iSeq 100. Under the source paper's analysis protocol: Non-productive sequences were removed, and CDR3s not starting with C, not ending with F or W, or shorter than 7 amino acids were discarded. Antigen-specific clonotypes were identified using the MANAFEST web application through comparison of peptide-stimulated wells with reference and other culture wells. An FDR below 0.05, an odds ratio above 5, and a productive frequency above 0.1% in at least two of three replicate wells were required for clones to be considered positive. Clonotypes that were significantly expanded in both SARS-CoV-2 spike wells and at least one common cold coronavirus spike condition were defined as cross-reactive. CDR3 homology was assessed with Levenshtein distances (stringdist) and unrooted phylogenetic trees (ape) in R version 3.6.1. In-frame beta chains were kept once TCRdb had trimmed the public reads at Q25 with fastp and called clones with MiXCR. Rows are combined by CDR3 protein, so each entry shows the most common genes and DNA. TCRdb's processing, not the authors' own work, is the source of the V and J calls. For this sample the table gives roughly 7,200 distinct CDR3 sequences, of which 33% were detected only once. The ten largest make up approximately 29% of the sample.

Sample treatment or condition, as interpreted from the label and publication: approximately 11-day PBMC culture with coronavirus spike peptide pools or control peptides (ViraFEST assay). CD4+ T cells from unexposed donors were collected before the COVID-19 pandemic (2011-2018). The study used the ViraFEST assay, which expanded antigen-specific T cells with peptide pools and then identified expanded clonotypes by TCR sequencing. Each well held about 2.2 million PBMCs cultured in IMDM containing about 5% human AB serum and around 10 IU/ml IL-2, with 8.5 to 10 ug/ml peptide pools added. Half of the culture medium was replaced with fresh IL-2-containing medium on days 3 and 7. After 9 to 11 days of culture, CD4+ T cells were isolated by negative selection with the EasySep CD4+ T cell isolation kit. As cell numbers permitted, CD4+ T cells from unexposed donors were tested for reactivity to SARS-CoV-2 S and N and to four common cold coronavirus spike pools. Ficoll-Paque Plus gradient centrifugation was used to isolate PBMCs from whole blood, and the isolated PBMCs were then either used fresh or cryopreserved at -140C. Each culture condition was generally run in triplicate wells. Leukapheresis product for the unexposed donors was bought commercially.

Of note for this clonotype: The antigen this receptor binds is unknown. No much larger clone exists at a distance of one base, and base qualities are not known.

Including cysteine and phenylalanine, the CDR3 has 15 amino acids. CDR3 DNA only is kept here, 45 bases in frame from base 1. The germline V gene (reference sequence) provides CDR1 LNHDA and CDR2 SQIVND. V loses 0 bases of germline sequence and J loses 0 bases, and the interval between the two ends is 3 bases. The sequenced material came from CD4+ T cells from blood, cultured in vitro. The chain joins TRBV19 to TRBJ1-6, with an unclear D gene assignment. The sequence was collected from a human donor in good health. The sequenced DNA is TGTGCCAGTAGTATAGACAGCTCCTATAATTCACCCCTCCACTTT. It specifies CASSIDSSYNSPLHF.